Each of the 22 T cell receptor beta chains below was sequenced from the same sample in a study of blood T cells in healthy people across ages. With a J-beta primer mix and a sample-barcoded 5' primer, a second PCR ran roughly 6 to 11 cycles. In TCRdb, the 5' RACE reads were re-called with MiXCR into one record per CDR3 protein. The table records fewer than 1.5 million distinct CDR3 sequences, approximately 42% of them present only once. Sequencing was performed on blood. These TCRs come from a woman under 30 in good health.

This clonotype appeared many times. This chain connects TRBV7-2 to TRBJ2-3; no definite D call. This CDR3 comprises 11 residues. Trimming removed 3 bases from V and 6 bases from J, with 4 bases in between. The germline CDR1 and CDR2 sequences are SGHTA and FQGNSA. CDR3 DNA: TGTGCCAGCAGCTTGATGGATACGCAGTATTTT. Its protein product is CASSLMDTQYF.

The chain links TRBV25-1 to TRBJ2-7; D possibly corresponds to TRBD2 (6 bases). This CDR3 has 17 residues. The germline V gene encodes CDR1 MGHDK and CDR2 SYGVNS. Trimming left V 3 bases short and J 4 bases short, with 22 bases between. CDR3 nucleotide sequence: TGTGCCAGCAGTGATTACGAGAGGGCTAGCGCAGTTTACGAGCAGTACTTC. Its translation: CASSDYERASAVYEQYF.

The V call is TRBV6-5, the J call TRBJ1-5; tentative D call: TRBD1 (6 bases). V lost 6 bases to trimming and J lost 5 bases, with 17 bases between them. From germline, CDR1 is MNHEY and CDR2 SVGAGI. The CDR3 is made up of 15 amino acids. CDR3 nucleotide sequence: TGTGCCAGCAGCGAGAGGGGGGCCCCAGATCAGCCCCAGCATTTT. This encodes CASSERGAPDQPQHF.

The V and J genes are TRBV18 and TRBJ2-6; D remains unclear. Per germline, CDR1 KGHSH and CDR2 LQKENI. The CDR3 is 14 residues long. V was clipped by 6 bases and J by 0 bases, with 6 bases between them. The CDR3 DNA follows: TGTGCCAGCTCGACGGGCTCTGGGGCCAACGTCCTGACTTTC. Amino acid sequence: CASSTGSGANVLTF.

This clonotype has only a few counts. The chain carries TRBV2 and TRBJ1-1; no clear D gene. The germline V gene encodes CDR1 SNHLY and CDR2 FYNNEI. CDR3 length: 11 residues. V lost 3 bases to trimming and J lost 7 bases, with 6 bases between them. Here the CDR3 DNA reads TGTGCCAGCAGTGACGAGGGTGAAGCTTTCTTT. It is translated as CASSDEGEAFF.

The rearrangement joins TRBV6-6 to TRBJ2-4, with 11 bases aligning to TRBD1. The assigned J gene may be wrong: the sequence end matches TRBJ2-7 better. The CDR3 loop spans 16 amino acids. Germline V gives CDR1 MNHNY, CDR2 SVGAGI (reference sequence). CDR3 loop: CASSYSPGTGGYEQYF. For the CDR3, the DNA is TGTGCCAGCAGTTATTCTCCCGGGACAGGGGGCTACGAGCAGTACTTC.

This clonotype has a handful of counts. This sequence joins TRBV20-1 and TRBJ2-5; 10 nucleotides agree with TRBD2. This CDR3 is built from 14 residues. Germline trimming cut 3 bases from V and 1 base from J; bases unmatched to any gene: 2. CDR1 DFQATT and CDR2 SNEGSKA come from the germline V gene (reference sequence). The CDR3 sequence: CSASERGGQETQYF. CDR3 DNA sequence: TGCAGTGCTAGCGAGCGGGGGGGCCAAGAGACCCAGTACTTC.

CDR3 in DNA: TGTGCCATCAGTCCGGGACCCTTAGGGGCCCCAGATACGCAGTATTTT. It encodes CAISPGPLGAPDTQYF. This chain joins TRBV10-3 and TRBJ2-3; TRBD1 or TRBD2 may be the D gene (5 bases each). Germline CDR1 reads ENHRY; CDR2 reads SYGVKD. CDR3 length: 16 amino acids. V was clipped by 5 bases and J by 4 bases, with 19 bases between them.

The sample holds one count of this clonotype. This chain links TRBV10-3 with TRBJ1-2; D perhaps matches TRBD1 (5 bases). CDR3 size: 14 residues. Germline assignment: CDR1 ENHRY and CDR2 SYGVKD. Trimming cost V 7 bases and J 2 bases, with 14 bases left between them. The CDR3 spells CAIKNGTVNYGYTF. In DNA, the CDR3 is TGTGCCATCAAGAACGGGACTGTAAACTATGGCTACACCTTC.

Points on this clonotype: A junction end diverges from the germline sequence, so it may reflect a read error. The chain carries TRBV20-1 and TRBJ2-1; D might be TRBD1 or TRBD2, each matching 5 bases. The V gene's germline CDR1 is DFQATT and CDR2 SNEGSKA (reference sequence). The CDR3 runs to 16 residues. The CDR3 loop is CSAHAGAPSSYKEQFF. DNA for the CDR3: TGCAGTGCCCATGCCGGGGCTCCGAGCTCCTACAAGGAGCAGTTCTTC.

About this clonotype: The junction departs from the called germline gene at one end, perhaps through a read error. The chain joins TRBV27 to TRBJ2-7, with D possibly TRBD1 on 6 matching bases. Germline CDR1 and CDR2: MNHEY and SMNVEV (reference sequence). The CDR3 contains 12 residues. The CDR3 DNA sequence: TGTGTCAGCAGTTTTGGGGGCTCGGGGCAGTACTTC. The encoded protein is CVSSFGGSGQYF.

The chain recombines TRBV6-1 with TRBJ2-5, with 10 positions matching TRBD2. V gave up 6 bases and J gave up 3 bases; unmatched junction bases: 13. In germline, CDR1 is MNHNS, CDR2 SASEGT. The CDR3 has 17 residues. The CDR3 coding sequence is TGTGCCAGCAGGATTTCTAGCGGGGGCCTCAAAAAAGAGACCCAGTACTTC. Its translation is CASRISSGGLKKETQYF.

This clonotype was counted a few times. V usage is TRBV11-2 and J usage is TRBJ2-7; 11 bases align to TRBD2. The trim removed 3 bases at V and 2 bases at J, leaving 6 bases unmatched. Germline loops: CDR1 SGHAT, CDR2 FQNNGV. The CDR3 length is 16 residues. CDR3 DNA sequence: TGTGCCAGCAGCTTCACTAGCGGGAGATCGACCTACGAGCAGTACTTC. This gives the protein CASSFTSGRSTYEQYF.

This chain joins TRBV6-1 and TRBJ1-2, with 9 bases matching TRBD1. The V segment lost 3 bases and the J segment 3 bases; nucleotides outside the gene matches: 2. This CDR3 is built from 14 residues. CDR1 and CDR2 from the germline V gene are MNHNS and SASEGT. The chain's CDR3 is CASSDRDRDYGYTF. CDR3 coding DNA: TGTGCCAGCAGTGATCGGGACAGGGACTATGGCTACACCTTC.

The chain is built from TRBV6-5 and TRBJ1-2; possibly TRBD1 for D (5 bases). This CDR3 contains 13 residues. Germline values: CDR1 MNHEY, CDR2 SVGAGI. V was pared by 2 bases and J by 7 bases, with 11 bases between. CDR3 residues: CASSYQGMGGYTF. In DNA form, the CDR3 reads TGTGCCAGCAGTTACCAGGGTATGGGTGGCTACACCTTC.

This clonotype was seen only once. The chain is built from TRBV6-1 and TRBJ1-2, with D maybe TRBD1 (6 bases). V was trimmed by 6 bases and J by 4 bases, leaving 21 bases between them. This CDR3 has 16 amino acids. Germline CDR1 MNHNS, CDR2 SASEGT. CDR3 DNA: TGTGCCAGCAGCTCCCAGGACAGCCGAACTTCCTATGGCTACACCTTC. This encodes CASSSQDSRTSYGYTF.

The chain combines TRBV27 with TRBJ1-1; possibly TRBD1 for D (5 bases). With 6 bases removed from V and 11 bases from J, the gap between germline ends came to 13 bases. The length of the CDR3 is 11 residues. CDR1 is MNHEY, CDR2 SMNVEV, per germline (reference sequence). DNA for the CDR3: TGTGCCAGCAGGGGGGGGTTCTCGGCTTTCTTT. This sequence encodes CASRGGFSAFF.

This chain uses TRBV2 with TRBJ2-1; D possibly uses TRBD1 or TRBD2 (6 bases each). CDR1 and CDR2 from the germline V gene are SNHLY and FYNNEI. V was pared by 8 bases and J by 8 bases, with 16 bases between. The CDR3 has 13 amino acids. The CDR3 nucleotides read TGTGCCAGCCGGCTACGGGGGCTGGATGAGCAGTTCTTC. This codes for CASRLRGLDEQFF.

This chain connects TRBV9 to TRBJ2-7; D might be TRBD2 (5 bases). The CDR3 runs to 15 residues. V lost 0 bases and J 6 bases, leaving 16 bases between the germline ends. Germline CDR1 is SGDLS and CDR2 is YYNGEE. The CDR3 bases are TGTGCCAGCAGCGTAGAGGTGGACTGGACCTGCGAGCAGTACTTC. Translated: CASSVEVDWTCEQYF.

The rearrangement links TRBV29-1 to TRBJ2-3, with TRBD2 matching over 7 bases. The V segment lost 4 bases and the J segment 5 bases; nucleotides outside the gene matches: 9. In germline, CDR1 is SQVTM, CDR2 ANQGSEA. This CDR3 contains 14 residues. The CDR3 protein is CSVVKGGVEDTQYF. The CDR3, as DNA: TGCAGCGTTGTAAAGGGAGGGGTGGAAGATACGCAGTATTTT.

There are a few counts of this clonotype. J is TRBJ1-2 and V is TRBV7-9, with D perhaps matching TRBD1 (6 bases). Trimming shortened V by 4 bases and J by 0 bases, and 15 bases separated the two germline ends. From germline, CDR1 is SEHNR and CDR2 FQNEAQ (reference sequence). The CDR3 has 16 residues. CDR3 sequence reads: CASSSGAPRTNYGYTF. CDR3 DNA: TGTGCCAGCAGCTCAGGGGCCCCTCGGACTAACTATGGCTACACCTTC.

The rearrangement links TRBV30 to TRBJ1-1; 9 bases are shared with TRBD1. CDR3 length: 13 residues. The germline V gene has CDR1 GTSNPN and CDR2 SVGIG (reference sequence). V gave up 4 bases and J gave up 1 base; unmatched junction bases: 1. The CDR3 nucleotides are TGTGCCTGGAAGGACAGGGGGAACACTGAAGCTTTCTTT. It specifies CAWKDRGNTEAFF.